Listed below are T cell receptor beta chains from one sample, sequenced in a study of T cells in Graves' hyperthyroidism and ophthalmopathy. TCRdb reprocessed the multiplex PCR reads via MiXCR and lists one record per CDR3 protein. The sample lists about 480,000 distinct CDR3 sequences, about 20% occurring once. Input material: blood. The receptors come from a woman in her sixties or seventies with Graves' ophthalmopathy. CDR3s include the opening cysteine and the closing phenylalanine or tryptophan. Fields, in order: clone size, V gene, D gene, J gene, CDR3 protein, CDR3 DNA. The D gene is left open where the match is weak. Clone size is not always given. Where it is, it says once, few, many or a class for expanded clones.

size: few; V: TRBV10-1; D: NA; J: TRBJ1-5; CDR3: CASHPWARDPYSNQPQHF; DNA: TGCGCCTCCCACCCATGGGCCAGGGATCCTTATAGCAATCAGCCCCAGCATTTT
size: NA; V: TRBV20-1; D: NA; J: TRBJ1-2; CDR3: CSARDLDSPNYGYTF; DNA: TGCAGTGCTAGAGATTTGGACAGCCCTAACTATGGCTACACCTTC
size: NA; V: TRBV27; D: TRBD1; J: TRBJ1-2; CDR3: CASKPQTGGGYGYTF; DNA: TGTGCCAGCAAGCCCCAAACAGGGGGCGGCTATGGCTACACCTTC
size: NA; V: TRBV3-1; D: NA; J: TRBJ2-1; CDR3: CASGASSSYNEQFF; DNA: TGTGCCAGCGGGGCTTCGAGCTCCTACAATGAGCAGTTCTTC
size: few; V: TRBV5-1; D: NA; J: TRBJ2-3; CDR3: CASSIGVAVGTDTQYF; DNA: TGCGCCAGCAGCATAGGGGTAGCGGTAGGCACAGATACGCAGTATTTT
size: NA; V: TRBV5-1; D: TRBD1; J: TRBJ2-3; CDR3: CASSSPGQTDTQYF; DNA: TGCGCCAGCAGCTCCCCGGGACAGACAGATACGCAGTATTTT
size: NA; V: TRBV15; D: TRBD1; J: TRBJ2-4; CDR3: CATSRHGSRTGVNIQYF; DNA: TGTGCCACCAGCAGACACGGGTCTAGGACAGGGGTTAACATTCAGTACTTC
size: NA; V: TRBV6-2/TRBV6-3; D: NA; J: TRBJ1-2; CDR3: CASSYPQGNYGYTF; DNA: TGTGCCAGCAGTTACCCCCAAGGGAACTATGGCTACACCTTC
size: NA; V: TRBV6-1; D: NA; J: TRBJ1-3; CDR3: CASSPGENTIYF; DNA: TGTGCCAGCAGTCCAGGGGAAAACACCATATATTTT
size: many; V: TRBV28; D: TRBD2; J: TRBJ2-3; CDR3: CASSSLGLATSTDTQYF; DNA: TGTGCCAGCAGTTCCCTGGGACTAGCGACCAGCACAGATACGCAGTATTTT
size: NA; V: TRBV30; D: TRBD1; J: TRBJ2-7; CDR3: CAWVPTGAHEQYF; DNA: TGTGCCTGGGTACCAACAGGGGCCCACGAGCAGTACTTC
size: NA; V: TRBV4-2; D: NA; J: TRBJ2-7; CDR3: CASSQDVGEQYF; DNA: TGTGCCAGCAGCCAAGATGTAGGCGAGCAGTACTTC
size: few; V: TRBV12-3/TRBV12-4; D: NA; J: TRBJ1-2; CDR3: CASSSGLPLYGYTF; DNA: TGTGCCAGCAGTTCCGGGTTGCCCCTCTATGGCTACACCTTC
size: once; V: TRBV20-1; D: TRBD1; J: TRBJ2-6; CDR3: CSARDGTGPSGANVLTF; DNA: TGCAGTGCTAGAGATGGGACAGGGCCCTCTGGGGCCAACGTCCTGACTTTC
size: NA; V: TRBV7-2; D: NA; J: TRBJ1-1; CDR3: CASSSTGGAFF; DNA: TGTGCCAGCAGCTCGACGGGGGGAGCTTTCTTT
size: few; V: TRBV20-1; D: TRBD2; J: TRBJ2-3; CDR3: CSARELAGVADTQYF; DNA: TGCAGTGCTAGAGAACTAGCGGGAGTGGCAGATACGCAGTATTTT
size: NA; V: TRBV19; D: TRBD2; J: TRBJ2-2; CDR3: CASSILTSGIGNTGELFF; DNA: TGTGCCAGTAGTATATTGACTAGCGGCATAGGTAACACCGGGGAGCTGTTTTTT
size: NA; V: TRBV10-2; D: NA; J: TRBJ2-1; CDR3: CASSVRQELYNEQFF; DNA: TGCGCCAGCAGTGTAAGACAGGAACTCTACAATGAGCAGTTCTTC
size: NA; V: TRBV7-2; D: NA; J: TRBJ1-4; CDR3: CASSLGPGNEKLFF; DNA: TGTGCCAGCAGCTTAGGGCCCGGTAATGAAAAACTGTTTTTT
size: NA; V: TRBV28; D: TRBD1; J: TRBJ2-7; CDR3: CASSLMGGQGGGEQYF; DNA: TGTGCCAGCAGTTTAATGGGGGGACAGGGGGGGGGAGAGCAGTACTTC
size: few; V: TRBV10-3; D: TRBD2; J: TRBJ2-2; CDR3: CAISSSGRSTGELFF; DNA: TGTGCCATCAGTTCTAGCGGGAGGAGTACCGGGGAGCTGTTTTTT
size: NA; V: TRBV30; D: TRBD1; J: TRBJ1-6; CDR3: CAWRDRVDSPLHF; DNA: TGTGCCTGGAGGGACAGGGTTGACTCACCCCTCCACTTT
size: NA; V: TRBV2; D: NA; J: TRBJ2-6; CDR3: CASSDGVGRSGANVLTF; DNA: TGTGCCAGCAGTGACGGCGTCGGGCGCTCTGGGGCCAACGTCCTGACTTTC
size: few; V: TRBV18; D: NA; J: TRBJ2-3; CDR3: CASSRDTSQSADTQYF; DNA: TGTGCCAGCTCGAGGGACACCTCTCAATCGGCAGATACGCAGTATTTT
size: few; V: TRBV12-3/TRBV12-4; D: TRBD2; J: TRBJ2-7; CDR3: CASSYESGTSGIYEQYF; DNA: TGTGCCAGCAGTTACGAATCCGGGACTAGCGGGATCTACGAGCAGTACTTC
size: few; V: TRBV19; D: NA; J: TRBJ1-5; CDR3: CASSPLKQPQHF; DNA: TGTGCCAGTAGTCCCCTAAAGCAGCCCCAGCATTTT
size: few; V: TRBV29-1; D: NA; J: TRBJ2-3; CDR3: CSGGRSTDTQYF; DNA: TGCAGCGGGGGACGAAGCACAGATACGCAGTATTTT
size: NA; V: TRBV30; D: NA; J: TRBJ2-2; CDR3: CAWNPRLADGELFF; DNA: TGTGCCTGGAACCCCCGCCTAGCAGACGGGGAGCTGTTTTTT
size: NA; V: TRBV30; D: NA; J: TRBJ2-3; CDR3: CAWTQRAKHGFTQYF; DNA: TGTGCCTGGACTCAGAGAGCAAAACATGGTTTTACGCAGTATTTT
size: NA; V: TRBV20-1; D: NA; J: TRBJ1-1; CDR3: CSARGPGLNTEAFF; DNA: TGCAGTGCTAGAGGTCCGGGCCTTAACACTGAAGCTTTCTTT
size: few; V: TRBV6-2/TRBV6-3; D: TRBD2; J: TRBJ2-2; CDR3: CASSRYNPGLAGDAGELFF; DNA: TGTGCCAGCAGCCGCTACAATCCCGGACTAGCGGGAGACGCCGGGGAGCTGTTTTTT
size: once; V: TRBV10-3; D: TRBD2; J: TRBJ2-7; CDR3: CAISETNPSGSIYEQYF; DNA: TGTGCCATCAGTGAGACTAATCCTAGCGGGAGTATTTACGAGCAGTACTTC
size: NA; V: TRBV11-2; D: NA; J: TRBJ1-1; CDR3: CASSLSETQAFF; DNA: TGTGCCAGCAGCTTATCCGAAACCCAAGCTTTCTTT
size: few; V: TRBV29-1; D: NA; J: TRBJ2-7; CDR3: CSVMAGAYEQYF; DNA: TGCAGCGTTATGGCGGGCGCCTACGAGCAGTACTTC
size: NA; V: TRBV5-4; D: NA; J: TRBJ2-5; CDR3: CASSLDIRKETQYF; DNA: TGTGCCAGCAGCTTGGACATAAGAAAGGAGACCCAGTACTTC
size: NA; V: TRBV19; D: NA; J: TRBJ1-2; CDR3: CASSPRQVDGYTF; DNA: TGTGCCAGTAGTCCGCGACAGGTAGATGGCTACACCTTC
size: NA; V: TRBV5-5; D: TRBD1; J: TRBJ1-5; CDR3: CASSSDAGGNQPQHF; DNA: TGTGCCAGCAGCTCGGACGCAGGGGGAAATCAGCCCCAGCATTTT
size: many; V: TRBV12-3/TRBV12-4; D: NA; J: TRBJ2-3; CDR3: CASSGGEWIEDTQYF; DNA: TGTGCCAGCAGTGGGGGCGAGTGGATAGAAGATACGCAGTATTTT
size: few; V: TRBV15; D: NA; J: TRBJ2-1; CDR3: CATSRDKGQYNEQFF; DNA: TGTGCCACCAGCAGAGATAAGGGACAATACAATGAGCAGTTCTTC
size: NA; V: TRBV12-5; D: NA; J: TRBJ2-5; CDR3: CASGLDPLRARETQYF; DNA: TGTGCTAGTGGTTTGGACCCTCTTAGGGCGAGAGAGACCCAGTACTTC
size: many; V: TRBV2; D: TRBD2; J: TRBJ2-7; CDR3: CASKAGGYEQYF; DNA: TGTGCCAGCAAAGCGGGAGGATACGAGCAGTACTTC
size: NA; V: TRBV28; D: NA; J: TRBJ2-6; CDR3: CASSLSAGLGVFGANVLTF; DNA: TGTGCCAGCAGTTTAAGTGCAGGACTGGGTGTATTTGGGGCCAACGTCCTGACTTTC
size: NA; V: TRBV7-9; D: NA; J: TRBJ1-1; CDR3: CASRFRENTEAFF; DNA: TGTGCCAGCAGATTCAGGGAGAACACTGAAGCTTTCTTT
size: NA; V: TRBV6-5; D: NA; J: TRBJ2-7; CDR3: CASSYMEGYEQYF; DNA: TGTGCCAGCAGTTACATGGAGGGCTACGAGCAGTACTTC
size: NA; V: TRBV24-1; D: NA; J: TRBJ1-5; CDR3: CATSDLPTGSLNQPQHF; DNA: TGTGCCACCAGTGATTTGCCCACGGGCAGTTTGAATCAGCCCCAGCATTTT
size: many; V: TRBV10-3; D: NA; J: TRBJ2-7; CDR3: CAISETRAEQYF; DNA: TGTGCCATCAGTGAGACCCGGGCCGAGCAGTACTTC
size: NA; V: TRBV2; D: NA; J: TRBJ2-2; CDR3: CASSPGASYTGELFF; DNA: TGTGCCAGCAGTCCAGGGGCAAGCTACACCGGGGAGCTGTTTTTT
size: few; V: TRBV20-1; D: NA; J: TRBJ2-2; CDR3: CSARGAETGELFF; DNA: TGCAGTGCTAGAGGAGCCGAGACCGGGGAGCTGTTTTTT
size: many; V: TRBV20-1; D: NA; J: TRBJ2-1; CDR3: CSARPGPHEQFF; DNA: TGCAGTGCTAGGCCGGGCCCGCATGAGCAGTTCTTC
size: once; V: TRBV19; D: NA; J: TRBJ1-5; CDR3: CASSFGQGQGRNQPQHF; DNA: TGTGCCAGTAGTTTTGGGCAGGGCCAAGGGAGAAATCAGCCCCAGCATTTT
size: NA; V: TRBV6-5; D: NA; J: TRBJ1-4; CDR3: CASSYTGEKLFF; DNA: TGTGCCAGCAGTTACACTGGTGAAAAACTGTTTTTT
size: NA; V: TRBV20-1; D: NA; J: TRBJ2-5; CDR3: CSASLTIQETQYF; DNA: TGCAGTGCTTCGCTCACTATTCAAGAGACCCAGTACTTC
size: NA; V: TRBV6-2/TRBV6-3; D: TRBD1; J: TRBJ1-5; CDR3: CASSFSPTGKLNQPQHF; DNA: TGTGCCAGCAGTTTCTCACCGACAGGGAAATTGAATCAGCCCCAGCATTTT